A single sample gave rise to the 19 T cell receptor beta chains below, sequenced in a study of shared clonotypes between healthy human individuals (dated by TCRdb to about 2020). The library was obtained by the immunoSEQ multiplex PCR assay. TCRdb obtained this table from immuneACCESS and retained in-frame rearrangements with V and J assigned. These tables miss some clones; where compared with another copy, unresolved V genes account for less than half of the shortfall, and the remainder is unexplained. Within this sample are some 2.1 million clones, with roughly 96% of them counted one time only. The top ten clonotypes cover 0.13% of the sample. The sequencing input was naive CD4+ T cells sorted from blood. Reading the label with the study, this specimen's cell subset or site is: CD45RA+ positively selected. Receptors originate from a man aged 18 to 30 in good health.

As for this clone: Other DNA variants within this sample encode the same CDR3. The genes are TRBV29-1 and TRBJ1-4; 9 bases agree with TRBD1. Per germline, CDR1 SQVTM and CDR2 ANQGSEA. The V and J ends lost 0 bases and 8 bases, in that order; junction bases with no gene match: 4. This CDR3 has 14 residues. CDR3 loop: CSVEEGTGNEKLFF. CDR3 nucleotide sequence: TGCAGCGTTGAAGAGGGGACAGGGAACGAAAAACTGTTTTTT.

The chain recombines TRBV29-1 with TRBJ2-3; possible D gene TRBD2, 7 bases. CDR3 length: 14 residues. V lost 8 bases to trimming and J lost 3 bases, with 18 bases between them. The germline gives CDR1 SQVTM, CDR2 ANQGSEA. CDR3 nucleotide sequence: TGCAGCTCAAAGGCGGGGGCCTTTACAGATACGCAGTATTTT. This translates into CSSKAGAFTDTQYF.

The chain combines TRBV7-9 with TRBJ2-3; tentatively, D is TRBD2 (6 bases). The length of the CDR3 is 15 residues. Per germline, CDR1 SEHNR and CDR2 FQNEAQ (reference sequence). Between the trimmed V and J ends, which lost 5 bases and 2 bases, there was a span of 14 bases. The CDR3 protein is CASSPHGGATDTQYF. DNA for the CDR3: TGTGCCAGCAGCCCCCACGGCGGGGCCACAGATACGCAGTATTTT.

The chain employs TRBV7-9 and TRBJ2-1; 8 bases match TRBD2. V shed 2 bases and J 0 bases; nucleotides not matched to a gene: 3. Germline V gene sequence: CDR1 SEHNR, CDR2 FQNEAQ (reference sequence). CDR3 length: 16 amino acids. CDR3 amino acids: CASSLLGTSSYNEQFF. CDR3 in DNA: TGTGCCAGCAGCTTATTAGGGACTAGCTCCTACAATGAGCAGTTCTTC.

The V and J genes are TRBV10-3 and TRBJ1-5; 7 bases are a match to TRBD1. CDR1 and CDR2 (germline): ENHRY, SYGVKD. The trim removed 8 bases at V and 4 bases at J, leaving 2 bases unmatched. The CDR3 has 12 residues. As DNA, the CDR3 is TGTGCCATCCAGGACAGGAATCAGCCCCAGCATTTT. This translates into CAIQDRNQPQHF.

The CDR3 here is CASSQDWRGQGAYYGYTF. CDR3 sequence (DNA): TGTGCCAGCAGTCAGGACTGGCGGGGACAGGGGGCCTACTATGGCTACACCTTC. The genes are TRBV6-7 and TRBJ1-2; 12 nucleotides line up with TRBD1. TRBV6-7 is labeled an ORF, and its function is uncertain. This CDR3 comprises 18 residues. V shed 5 bases and J 3 bases; nucleotides not matched to a gene: 13.

J is TRBJ1-4 and V is TRBV6-5; D not resolved. The CDR3 is 15 amino acids. V gave up 2 bases and J gave up 6 bases, with 13 bases separating them. Looked up from germline, CDR1 is MNHEY and CDR2 is SVGAGI. In DNA form, the CDR3 reads TGTGCCAGCAGTTACATACACAACGTTTATGAAAAACTGTTTTTT. Translation gives CASSYIHNVYEKLFF.

The rearrangement joins TRBV6-6 to TRBJ2-7; the D gene could be TRBD1 or TRBD2 (5 bases each). Deletions cut 6 bases from V and 4 bases from J, with 10 bases between. Per germline, CDR1 MNHNY and CDR2 SVGAGI (reference sequence). CDR3 length equals 12 residues. The CDR3 nucleotides read TGTGCCAGCAGCGAGGGGATGTACGAGCAGTACTTC. As protein: CASSEGMYEQYF.

This clone showed up just a few times. V usage is TRBV11-2 and J usage is TRBJ1-2, with D perhaps TRBD1 (6 bases). Trimming left V 1 base short and J 6 bases short, with 9 bases between. CDR1 is SGHAT and CDR2 is FQNNGV in the germline V gene. CDR3 length: 13 residues. This CDR3 reads CASSLGQANGYTF. The CDR3 DNA follows: TGTGCCAGCAGCTTAGGACAGGCCAATGGCTACACCTTC. The full variable domain, rest sourced from reference TRBV11-2 and TRBJ1-2, is EAGVAQSPRYKIIEKRQSVAFWCNPISGHATLYWYQQILGQGPKLLIQFQNNGVVDDSQLPKDRFSAERLKGVDSTLKIQPAKLEDSAVYLCASSLGQANGYTFGSGTRLTVV.

The gene calls are TRBV28 and TRBJ1-5, with 11 bases identical to TRBD1. In germline, CDR1 is MDHEN, CDR2 SYDVKM. The J segment lost 4 bases and the V segment lost 6 bases, leaving 8 bases of the junction unmatched. This CDR3 has 16 amino acids. The DNA for the CDR3 is TGTGCCAGCAGCCGACAGGGGACAGGGGGGAATCAGCCCCAGCATTTT. The encoded protein is CASSRQGTGGNQPQHF.

The V gene is TRBV6-1, the J gene TRBJ1-2; no reliable D call. The V gene lost 7 bases and the J gene lost 4 bases, with 16 bases spanning the gap. Per germline, CDR1 MNHNS and CDR2 SASEGT. The CDR3 contains 14 residues. The CDR3 sequence: CASTRVLFGYGYTF. The CDR3 bases are TGTGCCAGCACTCGGGTCCTATTTGGCTATGGCTACACCTTC.

Worth noting for this clone: The identical CDR3 is also encoded by other nucleotide sequences in the sample. The chain is built from TRBV5-1 and TRBJ2-7; D call uncertain. V lost 0 bases to trimming and J lost 2 bases, with 6 bases between them. The CDR3 has 13 amino acids. Germline V gives CDR1 SGHRS, CDR2 YFSETQ. CDR3 residues: CASSLGAAYEQYF. The CDR3 bases are TGCGCCAGCAGCTTGGGGGCAGCCTACGAGCAGTACTTC.

The rearrangement links TRBV6-5 to TRBJ2-7; 7 bases are a match to TRBD1. The CDR3 has 14 residues. Germline CDR1 and CDR2: MNHEY and SVGAGI. Trimming removed 2 bases from V and 1 base from J; junction bases left unmatched: 2. This CDR3 is CASSYGTDSYEQYF. The CDR3, as DNA: TGTGCCAGCAGTTACGGGACAGATTCCTACGAGCAGTACTTC.

The sample holds one count of this clone. The V and J genes are TRBV6-1 and TRBJ2-3, with D tentatively TRBD1 (5 bases). The V gene's germline CDR1 is MNHNS and CDR2 SASEGT. V dropped 2 bases and J dropped 0 bases, with 12 bases sitting between them. CDR3 size: 16 residues. CDR3 sequence reads: CASSELRVLSTDTQYF. The CDR3 nucleotides are TGTGCCAGCAGTGAACTCAGGGTCCTTAGCACAGATACGCAGTATTTT.

This clone appeared once. This sequence joins TRBV11-2 and TRBJ2-7; 12 bases agree with TRBD2. The germline V gene encodes CDR1 SGHAT and CDR2 FQNNGV. CDR3 length: 16 residues. J lost 4 bases, V lost 5 bases, and 9 bases had no gene match. The CDR3 coding sequence is TGTGCCAGCAGCCCTAGCGGGAGGGCCTGGTCTTACGAGCAGTACTTC. Its translation: CASSPSGRAWSYEQYF.

V usage is TRBV29-1 and J usage is TRBJ2-7; TRBD1 matches 8 bases. The V gene end was trimmed by 5 bases and the J gene end by 6 bases; junction bases not matched to a gene: 9. This CDR3 contains 13 residues. Looked up from germline, CDR1 is SQVTM and CDR2 is ANQGSEA. Here the CDR3 reads CSVQRGQGSEQYF. The CDR3 DNA is TGCAGCGTTCAACGCGGACAGGGCAGCGAGCAGTACTTC.

As for this clone: The same CDR3 also results from other DNA sequences found in this sample. The V call is TRBV30, the J call TRBJ1-1; D is unresolved. CDR3 size: 11 residues. V was shortened by 2 bases and J by 4 bases, with 5 bases between the two germline ends. Germline V gene sequence: CDR1 GTSNPN, CDR2 SVGIG (reference sequence). The CDR3 nucleotides are TGTGCCTGGAGTAGAGGCACTGAAGCTTTCTTT. Its protein product is CAWSRGTEAFF.

Regarding this clone: A read error may produce the germline difference seen at one junction end. The chain employs TRBV5-1 and TRBJ1-4; 8 nucleotides agree with TRBD1. The germline V gene encodes CDR1 SGHRS and CDR2 YFSETQ. The length of the CDR3 is 16 residues. The CDR3, as DNA: TGCGCCAGCAGTTTGGATGCCATGACAGGGGAGGAAAAACTGTTTTTT. This gives the protein CASSLDAMTGEEKLFF. The whole variable domain, remainder taken from reference TRBV5-1 and TRBJ1-4, is KAGVTQTPRYLIKTRGQQVTLSCSPISGHRSVSWYQQTPGQGLQFLFEYFSETQRNKGNFPGRFSGRQFSNSRSEMNVSTLELGDSALYLCASSLDAMTGEEKLFFGSGTQLSVL.

This chain joins TRBV15 and TRBJ1-5; D is ambiguous. The germline V gene has CDR1 LNHNV and CDR2 YYDKDF (reference sequence). V was trimmed by 2 bases and J by 3 bases, leaving 17 bases between them. The CDR3 has 17 residues. In DNA, the CDR3 is TGTGCCACCAGCAGAAGTGGAGCGTTAGGCAACAATCAGCCCCAGCATTTT. As protein: CATSRSGALGNNQPQHF.